This TCR beta chain was sequenced for a study of T-cell memory formation after mild COVID-19. At the level of the study: Each donor largely had its own TCR clusters.

Notes on this clonotype: The target antigen is unknown.

MiXCR was run by TCRdb on the 5' RACE reads, yielding one entry per CDR3 protein. The repertoire includes about 390,000 distinct CDR3 sequences, 20% to 25% of them detected once, and around an eighth sits in the top ten. Trimming cost V 1 base and J 2 bases; bases outside gene matches: 3. The length of the CDR3 is 14 residues. Germline V lookup: CDR1 DFQATT, CDR2 SNEGSKA (reference sequence). General study findings and limits: Memory sampled before infection contained some responding clones, suggesting cross-reactive memory joined. CD4+ contracting clones were found mainly in CM and EM, and CD8+ ones in EMRA. A second wave expanding day 15 to 37 was CD4+-biased; contracting clones were balanced.

The genes are TRBV20-1 and TRBJ2-7; 9 positions agree with TRBD2. Sample: PBMCs or a T cell subset sorted from them (not recorded which). The sequence came from an adult woman who had mild COVID-19 (a few samples of this study predate the infection). Cell type and time point are not known. The CDR3 DNA follows: TGCAGTGCTAGAGTCAGCGGGAGGACCTACGAGCAGTACTTC. Its protein product is CSARVSGRTYEQYF.